The 29 T cell receptor beta chains reported below all come from one sample, sequenced in a study of monozygotic twins with inflammatory bowel disease. TCRdb reprocessed the 5' RACE reads, with one entry per CDR3 protein and no DNA. This sample's clone table lists 400,000 or so distinct CDR3 sequences. Input material: blood. Receptors were obtained from a human donor with ulcerative colitis or Crohn's disease, or a healthy co-twin of an affected twin (not recorded which).

This sequence joins TRBV7-2 and TRBJ1-5; TCRdb names TRBD1, which stays unverified in the absence of DNA. CDR3 length equals 14 residues. Germline-derived CDR1 and CDR2 are SGHTA and FQGNSA. CDR3 region: CASSLRQGYQPQHF.

This sequence joins TRBV10-3 and TRBJ2-3; with no DNA, the TCRdb D assignment of TRBD1 cannot be verified. The CDR3 has 18 amino acids. The germline CDR1 and CDR2 sequences are ENHRY and SYGVKD. The CDR3 here is CAISTGQGGSRSTDTQYF.

The CDR3 protein is CSARRDYEQYF. The V gene is TRBV20-1, the J gene TRBJ2-7; TCRdb proposes TRBD1, but this gene call is untestable without DNA. The CDR3 runs 11 residues. Germline loops: CDR1 DFQATT, CDR2 SNEGSKA (reference sequence).

This chain uses TRBV5-1 with TRBJ1-1. CDR1 is SGHRS and CDR2 is YFSETQ in the germline V gene. This CDR3 has 14 amino acids. The CDR3 spells CASSSLGENTEAFF.

The chain employs TRBV19 and TRBJ2-1; TCRdb picks TRBD2, but there is no DNA to check that call. Germline V CDR1 and CDR2: LNHDA, SQIVND (reference sequence). The CDR3 loop spans 18 amino acids. The CDR3 region is CASSIDLAGGSSYNEQFF.

The chain carries TRBV7-2 and TRBJ2-7; with no DNA, the TCRdb D assignment of TRBD1 cannot be verified. CDR3 length equals 16 residues. Germline CDR1 SGHTA, CDR2 FQGNSA. This chain's CDR3 is CASSLLVLRDSHGQYF. Full variable domain (missing parts from reference TRBV7-2 and TRBJ2-7): GAGVSQSPSNKVTEKGKDVELRCDPISGHTALYWYRQSLGQGLEFLIYFQGNSAPDKSGLPSDRFSAERTGGSVSTLTIQRTQQEDSAVYLCASSLLVLRDSHGQYFGPGTRLTVT.

The chain joins TRBV7-3 to TRBJ1-1. CDR1 and CDR2 (germline): SGHTA, FQGTGA. CDR3 length equals 14 residues. The CDR3 spells CASSLTPWDTEAFF.

The chain joins TRBV12-3 or TRBV12-4 to TRBJ1-5; TCRdb outputs TRBD1, but without DNA this stays unchecked. This CDR3 comprises 13 residues. The CDR3 spells CASTEGLGQPQHF.

The chain is built from TRBV3-1 and TRBJ2-2; there is no DNA to check the TCRdb D call of TRBD1. The CDR3 sequence is 13 residues long. Per the germline V gene, CDR1 is LGHDT and CDR2 is YNNKEL (reference sequence). CDR3 amino acids: CASSTGFLGELFF.

The chain has TRBV5-4 and TRBJ2-1; absent DNA, TCRdb's TRBD2 call cannot be checked. CDR1 and CDR2 from the germline V gene are SGHNT and YYREEE (reference sequence). The CDR3 extends over 15 amino acids. CDR3 region: CASSSGLAGLNEQFF.

The chain carries TRBV28 and TRBJ2-1; TCRdb designates TRBD1, a call that cannot be tested without DNA. The CDR3 contains 11 residues. Germline V gene sequence: CDR1 MDHEN, CDR2 SYDVKM. The CDR3: CASSSGGVQFF.

The CDR3 is CASSRGLAGILNEQFF. The rearrangement links TRBV5-1 to TRBJ2-1; TCRdb calls TRBD2, which cannot be checked without DNA. Germline loops: CDR1 SGHRS, CDR2 YFSETQ. This CDR3 region has 16 residues. Filled out from reference TRBV5-1 and TRBJ2-1, the complete variable domain reads KAGVTQTPRYLIKTRGQQVTLSCSPISGHRSVSWYQQTPGQGLQFLFEYFSETQRNKGNFPGRFSGRQFSNSRSEMNVSTLELGDSALYLCASSRGLAGILNEQFFGPGTRLTVL.

V is TRBV7-2 and J is TRBJ1-2. Per germline, CDR1 SGHTA and CDR2 FQGNSA. The CDR3 length is 14 residues. The CDR3 is CASSFQGLLYGYTF.

The V gene is TRBV20-1, the J gene TRBJ2-1; no DNA is available, so the TRBD2 call from TCRdb remains unchecked. The CDR3 consists of 15 residues. CDR1 is DFQATT, CDR2 SNEGSKA, per germline (reference sequence). CDR3: CSARTSGVSYNEQFF.

The rearrangement joins TRBV5-1 to TRBJ1-6. Germline CDR1 is SGHRS and CDR2 is YFSETQ. The CDR3 is 15 amino acids. The CDR3 sequence: CASSLWQDFNSPLHF. Full variable domain (missing parts from reference TRBV5-1 and TRBJ1-6): KAGVTQTPRYLIKTRGQQVTLSCSPISGHRSVSWYQQTPGQGLQFLFEYFSETQRNKGNFPGRFSGRQFSNSRSEMNVSTLELGDSALYLCASSLWQDFNSPLHFGNGTRLTVT.

The V gene is TRBV29-1, the J gene TRBJ2-7. CDR3 size: 14 residues. CDR1 and CDR2 (germline): SQVTM, ANQGSEA. This chain's CDR3 is CSFTSLDRNYEQYF.

The CDR3 region is CASSPGPGQGSYEQYF. The rearrangement joins TRBV5-5 to TRBJ2-7; the TCRdb D gene call, TRBD1, has no DNA to confirm it. CDR1 is SGHKS, CDR2 YYEKEE, per germline (reference sequence). The CDR3 runs 16 residues.

The chain recombines TRBV20-1 with TRBJ2-1; TCRdb's D gene call, TRBD2, goes unchecked for lack of DNA. CDR3 length: 18 residues. CDR1 is DFQATT and CDR2 is SNEGSKA in the germline V gene (reference sequence). The CDR3 is CSARTSGGFSTFRSGQFF.

The rearrangement joins TRBV29-1 to TRBJ1-1; TCRdb's assignment of TRBD1 cannot be checked, as there is no DNA. Germline CDR1 is SQVTM and CDR2 is ANQGSEA. The CDR3 spans 13 residues. The CDR3 sequence is CSVVAQGDTEAFF.

The chain is built from TRBV2 and TRBJ2-1; TCRdb lists TRBD2, though no DNA is available to test this call. Germline V gene sequence: CDR1 SNHLY, CDR2 FYNNEI. The CDR3 consists of 13 residues. CDR3 amino acids: CASSDDYNNEQFF.

This chain's CDR3 is CASSSAYEAFF. The chain links TRBV5-6 to TRBJ1-1. The germline gives CDR1 SGHDT, CDR2 YYEEEE. The CDR3 extends over 11 amino acids.

V gene TRBV5-1 combines with J gene TRBJ2-1; TCRdb's D gene call, TRBD2, goes unchecked for lack of DNA. The CDR3 is 15 residues long. Germline V gene sequence: CDR1 SGHRS, CDR2 YFSETQ. The CDR3 here is CASSLGTSGADEQFF.

CDR3 sequence reads: CASSPTSTYEQYF. J is TRBJ2-7 and V is TRBV18. Germline CDR1 KGHSH, CDR2 LQKENI. This CDR3 contains 13 residues.

V usage is TRBV29-1 and J usage is TRBJ2-3; TCRdb's D call, TRBD2, is unchecked because there is no DNA. The germline V gene encodes CDR1 SQVTM and CDR2 ANQGSEA. The CDR3 is 15 amino acids. The chain's CDR3 is CSVLTSGGRTDTQYF.

V usage is TRBV5-1 and J usage is TRBJ2-1; without DNA, the TCRdb call of TRBD2 cannot be checked. This CDR3 is 14 amino acids long. Germline V gives CDR1 SGHRS, CDR2 YFSETQ. CDR3 sequence: CASRWTSGDREQFF.

The chain joins TRBV5-1 to TRBJ2-7; no DNA is available, so the TRBD1 call from TCRdb remains unchecked. Germline V CDR1 and CDR2: SGHRS, YFSETQ. The CDR3 runs 15 residues. CDR3: CASSLMGGGVHEQYF.

This chain connects TRBV19 to TRBJ1-2; the D call of TRBD1 rests on TCRdb alone, since no DNA is present to check it. The CDR3 is made up of 15 amino acids. CDR1 is LNHDA and CDR2 is SQIVND in the germline V gene (reference sequence). The CDR3 reads CASRVQGEANYGYTF. The full variable domain, with the rest looked up from reference TRBV19 and TRBJ1-2, is DGGITQSPKYLFRKEGQNVTLSCEQNLNHDAMYWYRQDPGQGLRLIYYSQIVNDFQKGDIAEGYSVSREKKESFPLTVTSAQKNPTAFYLCASRVQGEANYGYTFGSGTRLTVV.

V is TRBV29-1 and J is TRBJ2-7; TCRdb gives TRBD1 as the D gene, but with no DNA this cannot be confirmed. This CDR3 comprises 15 residues. CDR1 and CDR2 (germline): SQVTM, ANQGSEA. CDR3: CSVEDFSAGRDEQYF.

The chain links TRBV7-9 to TRBJ2-1; TCRdb's assignment of TRBD2 cannot be checked, as there is no DNA. From germline, CDR1 is SEHNR and CDR2 FQNEAQ (reference sequence). This CDR3 contains 12 residues. CDR3 residues: CAIQTSFHEQFF.